This TCR beta chain stems from a study of blood T cell repertoires in COVID-19. Study-wide background: From T cells, B-cell-depleted T cells, or PBMCs came the material, which was cDNA or gDNA.

The method was immunoSEQ multiplex PCR; TCRdb's version includes in-frame clones alone and lacks a portion of them. The profile covers 150,000 to 200,000 clones, with 65% to 85% appearing a single time and around 2.4% taken by the ten largest. The TCR sequence derives from a human donor with acute or convalescent COVID-19. The donor label of this sample is uncertain. The sample consisted of peripheral blood.

The CDR3, as DNA: TGTGCCAGTAGCACCTTGACAGCCCCTGGCCCTAACTATGGCTACACCTTC. Its translation: CASSTLTAPGPNYGYTF. The chain has TRBV19 and TRBJ1-2; maybe TRBD1 (5 bases). With 6 bases removed from V and 0 bases from J, the gap between germline ends came to 20 bases. From germline, CDR1 is LNHDA and CDR2 SQIVND (reference sequence). This CDR3 has 17 amino acids.